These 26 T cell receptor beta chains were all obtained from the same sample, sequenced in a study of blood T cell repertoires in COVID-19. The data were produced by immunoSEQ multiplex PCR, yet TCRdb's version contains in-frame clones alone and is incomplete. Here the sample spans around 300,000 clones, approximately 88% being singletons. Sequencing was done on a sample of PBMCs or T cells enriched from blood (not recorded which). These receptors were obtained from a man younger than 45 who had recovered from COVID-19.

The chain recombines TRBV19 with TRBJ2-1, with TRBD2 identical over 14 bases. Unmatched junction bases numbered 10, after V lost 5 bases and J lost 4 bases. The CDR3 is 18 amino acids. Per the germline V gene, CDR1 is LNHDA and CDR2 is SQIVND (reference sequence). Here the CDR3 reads CASSARLAGGLLYNEQFF. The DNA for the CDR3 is TGTGCCAGTAGTGCCCGACTAGCGGGGGGGCTTCTGTACAATGAGCAGTTCTTC.

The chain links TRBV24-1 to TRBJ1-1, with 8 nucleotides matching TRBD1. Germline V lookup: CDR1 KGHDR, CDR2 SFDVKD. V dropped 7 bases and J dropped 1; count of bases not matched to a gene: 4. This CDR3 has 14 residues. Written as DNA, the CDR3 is TGTGCCACCAGAGACAGGGGAGGGAACACTGAAGCTTTCTTT. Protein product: CATRDRGGNTEAFF.

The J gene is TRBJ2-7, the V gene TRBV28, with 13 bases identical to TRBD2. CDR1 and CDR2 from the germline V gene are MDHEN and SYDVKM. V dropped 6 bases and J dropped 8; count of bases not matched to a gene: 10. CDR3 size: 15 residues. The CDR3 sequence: CASSPSGLAGDKQYF. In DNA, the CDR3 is TGTGCCAGCAGCCCATCCGGACTAGCGGGGGATAAGCAGTACTTC.

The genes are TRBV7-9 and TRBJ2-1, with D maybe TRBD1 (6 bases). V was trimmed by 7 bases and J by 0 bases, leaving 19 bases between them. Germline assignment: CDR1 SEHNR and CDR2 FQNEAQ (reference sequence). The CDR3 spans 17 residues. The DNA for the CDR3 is TGTGCCAGCAAAAATGGAGTGGGGGCCAGCTCCTACAATGAGCAGTTCTTC. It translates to CASKNGVGASSYNEQFF.

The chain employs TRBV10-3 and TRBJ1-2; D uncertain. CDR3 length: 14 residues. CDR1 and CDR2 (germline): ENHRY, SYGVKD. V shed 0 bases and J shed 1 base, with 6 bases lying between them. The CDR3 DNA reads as TGTGCCATCAGTGAGTCGTCAGATAACTATGGCTACACCTTC. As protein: CAISESSDNYGYTF.

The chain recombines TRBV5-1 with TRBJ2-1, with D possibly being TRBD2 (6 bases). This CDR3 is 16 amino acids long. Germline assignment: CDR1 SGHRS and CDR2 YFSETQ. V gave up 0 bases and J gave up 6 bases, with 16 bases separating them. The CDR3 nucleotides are TGCGCCAGCAGCTTGGCCGGGCAGGGAGGCGGCAATGAGCAGTTCTTC. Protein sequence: CASSLAGQGGGNEQFF.

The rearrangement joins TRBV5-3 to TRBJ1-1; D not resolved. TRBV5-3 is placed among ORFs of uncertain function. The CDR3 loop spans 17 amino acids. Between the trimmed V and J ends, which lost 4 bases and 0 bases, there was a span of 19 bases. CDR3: CARSHQSGWELNTEAFF. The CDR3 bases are TGTGCCAGAAGCCATCAAAGCGGGTGGGAGTTGAACACTGAAGCTTTCTTT.

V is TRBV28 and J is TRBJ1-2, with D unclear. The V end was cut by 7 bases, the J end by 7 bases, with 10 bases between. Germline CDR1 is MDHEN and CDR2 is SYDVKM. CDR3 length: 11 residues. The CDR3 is CASTPGGGYTF. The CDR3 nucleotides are TGTGCCAGCACCCCCGGTGGTGGCTACACCTTC.

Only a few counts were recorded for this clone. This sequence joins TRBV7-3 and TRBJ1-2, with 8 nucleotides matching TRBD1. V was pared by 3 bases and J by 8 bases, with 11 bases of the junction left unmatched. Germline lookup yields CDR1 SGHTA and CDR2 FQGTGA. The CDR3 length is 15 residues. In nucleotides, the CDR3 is TGTGCCAGCAGCTTCGGACAGGGAGGAAAGGAGGGCTACACCTTC. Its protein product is CASSFGQGGKEGYTF.

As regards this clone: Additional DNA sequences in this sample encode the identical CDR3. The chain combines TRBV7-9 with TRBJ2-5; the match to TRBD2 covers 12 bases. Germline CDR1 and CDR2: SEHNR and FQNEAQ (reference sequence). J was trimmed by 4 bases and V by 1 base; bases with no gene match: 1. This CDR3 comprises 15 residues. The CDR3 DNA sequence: TGTGCCAGCAGCTTAGGGACTAGCGGGGTAGAGACCCAGTACTTC. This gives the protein CASSLGTSGVETQYF.

The CDR3 DNA follows: TGTGCCAGCAGCGTAGACGGAGGCAATCAGCCCCAGCATTTT. Translating gives CASSVDGGNQPQHF. V is TRBV9 and J is TRBJ1-5; D is uncertain. The CDR3 runs 14 residues. The V and J ends lost 0 bases and 2 bases respectively, with 6 bases between them. The germline gives CDR1 SGDLS, CDR2 YYNGEE.

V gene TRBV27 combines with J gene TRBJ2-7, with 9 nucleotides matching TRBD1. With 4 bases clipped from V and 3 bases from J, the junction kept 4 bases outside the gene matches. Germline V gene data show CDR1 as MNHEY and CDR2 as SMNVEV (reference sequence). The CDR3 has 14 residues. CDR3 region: CASSSGTGYYEQYF. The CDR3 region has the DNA TGTGCCAGCAGTTCCGGGACAGGGTACTACGAGCAGTACTTC.

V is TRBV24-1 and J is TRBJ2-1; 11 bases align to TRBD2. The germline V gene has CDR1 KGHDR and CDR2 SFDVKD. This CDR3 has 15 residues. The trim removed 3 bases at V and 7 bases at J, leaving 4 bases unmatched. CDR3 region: CATSDPGTSGNEQFF. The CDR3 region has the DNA TGTGCCACCAGTGATCCCGGGACTAGCGGTAATGAGCAGTTCTTC.

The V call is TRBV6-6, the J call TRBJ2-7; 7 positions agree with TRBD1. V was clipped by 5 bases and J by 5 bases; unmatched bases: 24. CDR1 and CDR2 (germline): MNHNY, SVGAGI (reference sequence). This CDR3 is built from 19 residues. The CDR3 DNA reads TGTGCCAGCAGTCACAGGGGTCGGACGGCTGTCTTCTCTCCGGACGAGCAGTACTTC. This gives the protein CASSHRGRTAVFSPDEQYF.

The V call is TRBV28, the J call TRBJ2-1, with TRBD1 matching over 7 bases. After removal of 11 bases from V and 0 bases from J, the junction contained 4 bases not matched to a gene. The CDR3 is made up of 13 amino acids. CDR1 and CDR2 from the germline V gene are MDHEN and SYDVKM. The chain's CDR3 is CASRQGSYNEQFF. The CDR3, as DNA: TGTGCCTCTCGACAGGGCTCCTACAATGAGCAGTTCTTC.

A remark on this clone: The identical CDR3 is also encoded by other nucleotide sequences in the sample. CDR3 amino acids: CASSRTGTDTQYF. The CDR3 nucleotides are TGTGCCAGCTCCCGAACAGGCACAGATACGCAGTATTTT. V gene TRBV18 combines with J gene TRBJ2-3; D not certain. The germline V and J ends were trimmed by 6 bases and 1 base, with 8 bases remaining between them. The germline gives CDR1 KGHSH, CDR2 LQKENI. The CDR3 extends over 13 amino acids.

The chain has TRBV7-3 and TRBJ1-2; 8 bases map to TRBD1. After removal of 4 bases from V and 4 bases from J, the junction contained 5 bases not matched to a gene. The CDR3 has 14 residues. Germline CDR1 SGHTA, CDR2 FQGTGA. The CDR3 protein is CASSSAGTGYGYTF. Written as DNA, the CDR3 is TGTGCCAGCAGCTCCGCCGGGACAGGCTATGGCTACACCTTC.

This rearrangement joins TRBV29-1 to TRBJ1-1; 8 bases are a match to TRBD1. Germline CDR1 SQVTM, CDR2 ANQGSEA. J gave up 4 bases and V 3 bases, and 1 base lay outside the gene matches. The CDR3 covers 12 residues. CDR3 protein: CSVDRGLTEAFF. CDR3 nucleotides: TGCAGCGTTGACAGGGGGCTCACTGAAGCTTTCTTT.

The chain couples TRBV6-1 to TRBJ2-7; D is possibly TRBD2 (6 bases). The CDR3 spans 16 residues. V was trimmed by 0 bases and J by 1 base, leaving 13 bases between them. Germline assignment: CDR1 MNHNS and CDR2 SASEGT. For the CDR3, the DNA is TGTGCCAGCAGTGAAGCGGGAGGTGGGCGGTCCTACGAGCAGTACTTC. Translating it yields CASSEAGGGRSYEQYF.

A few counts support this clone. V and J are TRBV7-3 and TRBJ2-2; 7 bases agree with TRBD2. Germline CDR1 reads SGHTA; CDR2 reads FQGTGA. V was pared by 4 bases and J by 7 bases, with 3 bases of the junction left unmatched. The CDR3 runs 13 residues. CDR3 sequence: CASSSTSIGELFF. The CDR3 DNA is TGTGCCAGCAGCTCGACTAGCATCGGGGAGCTGTTTTTT.

The CDR3 protein is CASRDRAGQPQHF. CDR3 in DNA: TGTGCCAGCCGGGACAGGGCGGGTCAGCCCCAGCATTTT. The gene calls are TRBV21-1 and TRBJ1-5; TRBD1 was called by the table and not checked on the DNA. TRBV21-1 has pseudogene status. The CDR3 contains 13 residues.

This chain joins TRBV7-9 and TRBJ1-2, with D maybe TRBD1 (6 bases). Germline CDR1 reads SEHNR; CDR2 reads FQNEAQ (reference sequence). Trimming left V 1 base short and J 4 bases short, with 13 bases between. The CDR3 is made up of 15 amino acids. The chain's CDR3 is CASSLDRGAAYGYTF. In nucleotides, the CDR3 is TGTGCCAGCAGCTTAGACCGGGGGGCGGCCTATGGCTACACCTTC.

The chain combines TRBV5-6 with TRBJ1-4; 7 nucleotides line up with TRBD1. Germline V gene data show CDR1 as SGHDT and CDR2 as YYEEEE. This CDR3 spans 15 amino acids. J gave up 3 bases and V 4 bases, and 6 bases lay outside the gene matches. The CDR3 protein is CASSQQGPANEKLFF. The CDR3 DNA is TGTGCCAGCAGCCAACAGGGGCCTGCTAATGAAAAACTGTTTTTT.

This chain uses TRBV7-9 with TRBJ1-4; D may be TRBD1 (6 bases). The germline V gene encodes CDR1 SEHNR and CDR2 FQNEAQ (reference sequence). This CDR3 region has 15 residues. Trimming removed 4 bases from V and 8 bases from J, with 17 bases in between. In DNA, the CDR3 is TGTGCCAGCAGCTCCACAGGGTCTCGCGGAGAAAAACTGTTTTTT. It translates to CASSSTGSRGEKLFF.

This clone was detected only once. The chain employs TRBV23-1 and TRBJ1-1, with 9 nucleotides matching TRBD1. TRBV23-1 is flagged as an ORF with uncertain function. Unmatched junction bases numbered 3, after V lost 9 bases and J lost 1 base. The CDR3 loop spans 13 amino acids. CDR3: CARRGQGNTEAFF. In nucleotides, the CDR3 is TGCGCCAGGAGGGGACAGGGGAACACTGAAGCTTTCTTT.

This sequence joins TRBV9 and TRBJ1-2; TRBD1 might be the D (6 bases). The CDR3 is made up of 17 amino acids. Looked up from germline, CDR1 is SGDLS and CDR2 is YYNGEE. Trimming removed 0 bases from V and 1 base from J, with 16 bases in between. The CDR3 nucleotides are TGTGCCAGCAGCGTAGATGTGAGGTTGGACAGTAACTATGGCTACACCTTC. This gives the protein CASSVDVRLDSNYGYTF.